This T cell receptor beta chain emerged from a study of identical twins. Broader study findings: With abundant cord blood beta clonotypes, insertions were fewer; memory repertoires showed no such pattern.

MiXCR, applied by TCRdb to the 5' RACE reads, yields one record per CDR3 protein. The sample records hundreds of thousands of distinct CDR3 sequences, 5.5% to 7.5% being singletons. Germline loops: CDR1 SGHRS, CDR2 YFSETQ. The CDR3 sequence is 15 residues long. The V gene lost 3 bases and the J gene lost 4 bases, with 13 bases spanning the gap. This clonotype was seen many times. Its antigen remains unidentified. Material: naive T cells sorted from blood. This chain links TRBV5-1 with TRBJ1-4; D uncertain. This clonotype was sampled from a man younger than 30 in good health. Here the CDR3 reads CASSWTGLNNEKLFF. In DNA, the CDR3 is TGCGCCAGCAGCTGGACGGGGTTGAATAATGAAAAACTGTTTTTT.